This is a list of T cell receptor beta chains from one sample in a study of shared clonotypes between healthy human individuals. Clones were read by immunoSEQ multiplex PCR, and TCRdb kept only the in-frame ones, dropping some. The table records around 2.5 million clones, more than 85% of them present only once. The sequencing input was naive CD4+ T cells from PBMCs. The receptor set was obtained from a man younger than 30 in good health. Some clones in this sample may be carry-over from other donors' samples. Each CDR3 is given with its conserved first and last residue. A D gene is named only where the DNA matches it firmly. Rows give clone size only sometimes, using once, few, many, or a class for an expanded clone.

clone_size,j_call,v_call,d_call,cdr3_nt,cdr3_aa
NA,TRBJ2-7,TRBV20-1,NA,TGCAGTGGTGGCGACTCCTACGAGCAGTACTTC,CSGGDSYEQYF
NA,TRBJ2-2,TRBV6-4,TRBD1,TGTGCCAGCAGACGAGACAGGGCGAACACCGGGGAGCTGTTTTTT,CASRRDRANTGELFF
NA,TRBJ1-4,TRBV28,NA,TGTGCCAGCGGAGGGCCGGGACAACTGTTTTTT,CASGGPGQLFF
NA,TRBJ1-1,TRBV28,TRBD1,TGTGCCAGCAGTTTAAGGACAGGGGGCCGGGGGAACACTGAAGCTTTCTTT,CASSLRTGGRGNTEAFF
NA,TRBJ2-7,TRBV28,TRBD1,TGTGCCAGCAGTTCGACAGGGAAGCCAACCTACGAGCAGTACTTC,CASSSTGKPTYEQYF
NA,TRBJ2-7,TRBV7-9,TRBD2,TGTGCCAGCAGCCTAACTAGCGGGAGGGTACTCCAGGCCTACGAGCAGTACTTC,CASSLTSGRVLQAYEQYF
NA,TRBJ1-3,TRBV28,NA,TGTGCCAGCAACCCAGGGTCAGTAGGAAACACCATATATTTT,CASNPGSVGNTIYF
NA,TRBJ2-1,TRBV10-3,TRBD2,TGTGCCATCAGGGAGACTAGCCTCAGGCATGAGCAGTTCTTC,CAIRETSLRHEQFF
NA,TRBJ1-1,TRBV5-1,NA,TGCGCCAGCAGTCGAAGCCTCAACACTGAAGCTTTCTTT,CASSRSLNTEAFF
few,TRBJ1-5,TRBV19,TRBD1,TGTGCCAGTAGTATAACAGGGGCGGGTCAGCCCCAGCATTTT,CASSITGAGQPQHF
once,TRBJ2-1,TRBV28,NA,TGTGCCAGCGGCGTGGAGACAGACTACAATGAGCAGTTCTTC,CASGVETDYNEQFF
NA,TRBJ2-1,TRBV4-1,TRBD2,TGCGCCAGCAGCCCAAGCGGGAGCCACAATGAGCAGTTCTTC,CASSPSGSHNEQFF
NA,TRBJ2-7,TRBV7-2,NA,TGTGCCAGCAGCTTAGGTTCGGGCGGGATTTCCTACGAGCAGTACTTC,CASSLGSGGISYEQYF
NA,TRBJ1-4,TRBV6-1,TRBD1,TGTGCCAGCAGGGGACAGGCCGGAAATGAGGTGTTTTTT,CASRGQAGNEVFF
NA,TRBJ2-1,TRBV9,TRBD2,TGTGCCAGCAGCTACCGGACTAGCGGGGGTGAGCAGTTCTTC,CASSYRTSGGEQFF
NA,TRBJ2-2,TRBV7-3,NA,TGTGCCAGCAGCTTGGGACTGACGACCGGGGAGCTGTTTTTT,CASSLGLTTGELFF
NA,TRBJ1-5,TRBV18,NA,TGTGCCAGCTCACCATTAGGCGGTAGCAATCAGCCCCAGCATTTT,CASSPLGGSNQPQHF
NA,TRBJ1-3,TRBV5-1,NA,TGCGCCAGCAGCCCAGGACAGAGAACCTCTGGAAACACCATATATTTT,CASSPGQRTSGNTIYF
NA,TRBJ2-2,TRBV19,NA,TGTGCCAGTAGTATACGAACAGGGGGGGCCCGGGCCGGGGAGCTGTTTTTT,CASSIRTGGARAGELFF
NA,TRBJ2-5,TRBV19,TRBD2,TGTGCCAGTAGTATAGGCGCTAGCGGGACGGTTGAGACCCAGTACTTC,CASSIGASGTVETQYF
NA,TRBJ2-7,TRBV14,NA,TGTGCCAGCAGCTCCAGCAGTGATGGGGGATTAGGGCAGTACTTC,CASSSSSDGGLGQYF
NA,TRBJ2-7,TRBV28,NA,TGTGCCAGCAGCCTTAGGCAGACCAGCCTTTACTTC,CASSLRQTSLYF
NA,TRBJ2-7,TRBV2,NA,TGTGCCAGCAGTGTAGAGGGACGCGTCTACGAGCAGTACTTC,CASSVEGRVYEQYF
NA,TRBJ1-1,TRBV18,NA,TGTGCCAGCGACTTCGGGGCAAACACTGAAGCTTTCTTT,CASDFGANTEAFF
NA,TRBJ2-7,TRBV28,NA,TGTGCCAGCAGTACGCGATCAGGGGCTTTGGGTTACGAGCAGTACTTC,CASSTRSGALGYEQYF
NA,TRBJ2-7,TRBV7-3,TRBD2,TGTGCCAGCAGCCCCGGGGTAGCGTCGGGGGGCGAGCAGTACTTC,CASSPGVASGGEQYF
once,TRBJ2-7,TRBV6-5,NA,TGTGCCAGCAAATCGAGCCTGAGGGCCTACGAGCAGTACTTC,CASKSSLRAYEQYF
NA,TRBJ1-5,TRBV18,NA,TGTGCCAGCTCACCATTCAAAGGTAATCAGCCCCAGCATTTT,CASSPFKGNQPQHF
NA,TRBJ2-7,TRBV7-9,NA,TGTGCCAGCAGCTTAGCTATCTCCTACGAGCAGTACTTC,CASSLAISYEQYF
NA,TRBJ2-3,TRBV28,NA,TGTGCCAGCAGTTTCGGCGGAAGCACAGATACGCAGTATTTT,CASSFGGSTDTQYF
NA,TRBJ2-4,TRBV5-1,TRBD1,TGCGCCAGCAGCTTAAGGGGGCCGAGGGAAAACATTCAGTACTTC,CASSLRGPRENIQYF
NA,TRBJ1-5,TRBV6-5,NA,TGTGCCAGCAGGCCCTCGGGGAGGAGCAATCAGCCCCAGCATTTT,CASRPSGRSNQPQHF
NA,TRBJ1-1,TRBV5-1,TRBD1,TGCGCCAGCAGCTTGCTTGGTTTGGGGACAGGGCCTATGAACACTGAAGCTTTCTTT,CASSLLGLGTGPMNTEAFF
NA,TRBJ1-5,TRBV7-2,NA,TGTGCCAGCAGCGACAATGGGGTCGGTCAGCCCCAGCATTTT,CASSDNGVGQPQHF
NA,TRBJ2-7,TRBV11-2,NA,TGTGCCAGCAGCCAAGCAAGGAACTCCTACGAGCAGTACTTC,CASSQARNSYEQYF
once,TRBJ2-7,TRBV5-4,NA,TGTGCCAGCAGCTTGTCCCGAGGGGACTCCTACGAGCAGTACTTC,CASSLSRGDSYEQYF
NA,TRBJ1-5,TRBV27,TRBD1,TGTGCCAGCAGTCCAAGGACAGGGAATCAGCCCCAGCATTTT,CASSPRTGNQPQHF
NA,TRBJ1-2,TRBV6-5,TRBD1,TGTGCCAGCAGTGGCCTGACAGGGACTGGCTACACCTTC,CASSGLTGTGYTF
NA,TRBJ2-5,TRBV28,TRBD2,TGTGCCAGCAGTTCGCGACTAGCGGGAGGGTGGGAGACCCAGTACTTC,CASSSRLAGGWETQYF
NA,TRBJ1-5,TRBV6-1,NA,TGTGCCAGCACCGAAGAGGGTTTGGTTCAGCCCCAGCATTTT,CASTEEGLVQPQHF
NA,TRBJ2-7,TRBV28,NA,TGTGCCAGCGGCCCGGGGCACTCCTACGAGCAGTACTTC,CASGPGHSYEQYF
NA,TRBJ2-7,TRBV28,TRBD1,TGTGCCAGCAGTTTAGGTCGACAGGGCGAGCAGTACTTC,CASSLGRQGEQYF
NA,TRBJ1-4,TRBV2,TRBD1,TGTGCCAGCAGTTTAGACAGGGGCCGTGAAAAACTGTTTTTT,CASSLDRGREKLFF
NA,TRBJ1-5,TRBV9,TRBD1,TGTGCCAGCAGCGTAGGACAGGGGGCAGACAATCAGCCCCAGCATTTT,CASSVGQGADNQPQHF
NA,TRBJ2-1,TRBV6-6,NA,TGTGCCAGCAGTTACTGGGCGGGGAGCTCCTACAATGAGCAGTTCTTC,CASSYWAGSSYNEQFF
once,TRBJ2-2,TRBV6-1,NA,TGTGCCAGCAGGAGGGACGCCCCCCCCGGGGAGCTGTTTTTT,CASRRDAPPGELFF
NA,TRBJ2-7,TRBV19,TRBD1,TGTGCCAGTAGTATAGCGGGACAGTACTCCTACGAGCAGTACTTC,CASSIAGQYSYEQYF
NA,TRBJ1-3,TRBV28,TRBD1,TGTGCCAGCAGTCCTTATTACCGGTTCGGACAGGGATACTCTGGAAACACCATATATTTT,CASSPYYRFGQGYSGNTIYF